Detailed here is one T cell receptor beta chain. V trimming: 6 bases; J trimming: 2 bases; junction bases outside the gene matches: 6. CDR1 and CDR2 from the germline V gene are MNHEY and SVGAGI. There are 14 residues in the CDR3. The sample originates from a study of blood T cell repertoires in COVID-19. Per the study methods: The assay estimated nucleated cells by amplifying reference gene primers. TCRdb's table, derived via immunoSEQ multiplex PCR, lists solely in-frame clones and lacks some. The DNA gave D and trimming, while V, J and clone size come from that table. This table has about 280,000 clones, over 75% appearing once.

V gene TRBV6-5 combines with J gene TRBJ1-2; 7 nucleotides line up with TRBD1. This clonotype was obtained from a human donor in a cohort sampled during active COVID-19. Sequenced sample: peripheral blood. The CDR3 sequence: CASRYRGSNYGYTF. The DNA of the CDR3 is TGTGCCAGCAGGTACAGGGGCTCCAACTATGGCTACACCTTC.